This T cell receptor beta chain is drawn from a study of identical twins. CDR3 length: 15 residues. With V trimmed by 0 bases and J by 2 bases, 2 bases remained unmatched. The V gene's germline CDR1 is SGDLS and CDR2 YYNGEE. TCRdb used MiXCR to reprocess the 5' RACE reads, holding one entry per CDR3 protein. The table lists around 960,000 distinct CDR3 sequences, around 12% of them singletons. These data are also associated with another study on yellow fever vaccine responses in identical twins.

This TCR was sampled from a woman under 30 in good health. J is TRBJ2-7 and V is TRBV9, with 10 bases matching TRBD2. The sequencing input was PBMCs. The CDR3 loop is CASSVGTSGTYEQYF. The CDR3 DNA is TGTGCCAGCAGCGTAGGGACTAGCGGAACCTACGAGCAGTACTTC.